This TCR beta chain was profiled in a study of blood T cell repertoires in COVID-19. For the study at large: Samples came from the United States, Italy and Spain, spanning acute and convalescent COVID-19. T cells, B-cell-depleted T cells, or PBMCs supplied cDNA or gDNA.

The authors' processing: Scientists estimated how many nucleated cells there were by amplifying reference gene primers. Here immunoSEQ multiplex PCR was the method, and the copy in TCRdb shows in-frame clones only, minus some. The D gene and trimming were derived from the DNA, and the V and J assignments and clone size from that table. The data contain 44,000 or so clones, over 80% of them singletons. The receptor was derived from a man older than 75 in a cohort sampled during active COVID-19. Sequences were obtained from peripheral blood.

In DNA form, the CDR3 reads TGTGCCAGCAGCGTCCTAGGGGGGAACACCGGGGAGCTGTTTTTT. Translation gives CASSVLGGNTGELFF. The V gene is TRBV9, the J gene TRBJ2-2; tentative D call: TRBD1 (6 bases). The CDR3 sequence is 15 residues long. V was trimmed by 2 bases and J by 1 base, leaving 9 bases between them. CDR1 is SGDLS and CDR2 is YYNGEE in the germline V gene.